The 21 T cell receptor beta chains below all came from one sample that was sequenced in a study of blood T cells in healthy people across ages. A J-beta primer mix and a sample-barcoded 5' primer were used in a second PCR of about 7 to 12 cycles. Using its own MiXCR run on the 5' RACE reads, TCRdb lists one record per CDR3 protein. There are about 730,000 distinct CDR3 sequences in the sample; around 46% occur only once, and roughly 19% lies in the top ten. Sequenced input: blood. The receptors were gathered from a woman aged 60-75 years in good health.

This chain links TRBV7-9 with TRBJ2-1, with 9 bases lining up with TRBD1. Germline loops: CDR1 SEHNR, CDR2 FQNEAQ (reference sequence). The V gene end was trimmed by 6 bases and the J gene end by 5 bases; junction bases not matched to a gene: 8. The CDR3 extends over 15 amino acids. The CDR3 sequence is CASRTGTGLNNEQFF. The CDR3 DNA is TGTGCCAGCAGAACCGGGACAGGGTTGAACAATGAGCAGTTCTTC.

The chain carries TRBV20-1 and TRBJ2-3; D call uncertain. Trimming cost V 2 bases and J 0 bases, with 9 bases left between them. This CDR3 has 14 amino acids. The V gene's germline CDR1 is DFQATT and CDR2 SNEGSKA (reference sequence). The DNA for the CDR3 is TGCAGTGCTAGATCGGCCATTAGCACAGATACGCAGTATTTT. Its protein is CSARSAISTDTQYF.

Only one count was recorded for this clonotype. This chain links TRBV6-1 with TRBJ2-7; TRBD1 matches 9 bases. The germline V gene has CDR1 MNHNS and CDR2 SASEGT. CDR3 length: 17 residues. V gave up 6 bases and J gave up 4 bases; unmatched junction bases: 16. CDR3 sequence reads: CASSKKIGQGKWYEQYF. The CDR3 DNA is TGTGCCAGCAGCAAAAAAATTGGACAGGGGAAGTGGTACGAGCAGTACTTC.

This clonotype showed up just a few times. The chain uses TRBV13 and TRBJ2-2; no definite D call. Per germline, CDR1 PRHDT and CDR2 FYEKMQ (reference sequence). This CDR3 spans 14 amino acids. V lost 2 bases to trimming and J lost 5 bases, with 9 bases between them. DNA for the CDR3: TGTGCCAGCAGCTTACTTTGGGGTACCGGGGAGCTGTTTTTT. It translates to CASSLLWGTGELFF.

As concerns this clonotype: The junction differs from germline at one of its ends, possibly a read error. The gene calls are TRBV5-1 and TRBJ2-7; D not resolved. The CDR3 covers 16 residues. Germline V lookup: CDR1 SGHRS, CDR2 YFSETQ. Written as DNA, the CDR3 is TGCGCCAGCAGCTTGGAACCTAGGGTTTTCTTTTACGGGCAGTACTTC. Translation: CASSLEPRVFFYGQYF.

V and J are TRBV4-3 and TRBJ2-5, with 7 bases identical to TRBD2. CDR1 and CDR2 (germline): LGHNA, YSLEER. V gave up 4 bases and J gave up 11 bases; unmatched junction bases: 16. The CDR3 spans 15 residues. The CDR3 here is CASSLGLVSYNEQYF. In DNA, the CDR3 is TGCGCCAGCAGCCTAGGACTAGTATCCTACAATGAGCAGTACTTC.

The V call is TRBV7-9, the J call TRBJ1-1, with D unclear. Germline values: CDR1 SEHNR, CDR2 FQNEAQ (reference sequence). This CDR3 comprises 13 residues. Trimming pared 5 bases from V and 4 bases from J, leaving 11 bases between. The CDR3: CASSRTVSTEAFF. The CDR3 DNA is TGTGCCAGCAGCCGGACGGTGAGCACTGAAGCTTTCTTT.

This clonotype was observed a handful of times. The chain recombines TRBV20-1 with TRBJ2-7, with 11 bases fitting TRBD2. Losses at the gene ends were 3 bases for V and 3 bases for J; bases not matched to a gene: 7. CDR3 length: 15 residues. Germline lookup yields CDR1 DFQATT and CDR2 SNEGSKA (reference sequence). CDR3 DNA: TGCAGTGCTAGTGGTACTAGCGGGAGTATCTACGAGCAGTACTTC. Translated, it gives CSASGTSGSIYEQYF.

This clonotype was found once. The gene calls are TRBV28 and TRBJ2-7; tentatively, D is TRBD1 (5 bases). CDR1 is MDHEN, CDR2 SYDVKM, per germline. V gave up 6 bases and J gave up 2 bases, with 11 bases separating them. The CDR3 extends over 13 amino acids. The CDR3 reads CASRLTDPYEQYF. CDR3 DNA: TGTGCCAGCAGGCTGACAGACCCCTACGAGCAGTACTTC.

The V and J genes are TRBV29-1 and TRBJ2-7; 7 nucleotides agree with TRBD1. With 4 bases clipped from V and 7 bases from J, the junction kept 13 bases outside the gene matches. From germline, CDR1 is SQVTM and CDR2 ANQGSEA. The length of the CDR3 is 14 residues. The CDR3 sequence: CSVAGTVLYNEQYF. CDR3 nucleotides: TGCAGCGTTGCTGGGACAGTCCTATACAATGAGCAGTACTTC.

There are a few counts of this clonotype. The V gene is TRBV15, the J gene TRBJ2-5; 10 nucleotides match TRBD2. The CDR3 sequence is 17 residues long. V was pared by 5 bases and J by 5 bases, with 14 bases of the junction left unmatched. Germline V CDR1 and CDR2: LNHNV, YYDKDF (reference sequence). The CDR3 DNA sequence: TGTGCCACCAGCTCCCCAAAGAGCGGGGGGGCCGGTGAGACCCAGTACTTC. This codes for CATSSPKSGGAGETQYF. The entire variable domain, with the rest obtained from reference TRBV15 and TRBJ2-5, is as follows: DAMVIQNPRYQVTQFGKPVTLSCSQTLNHNVMYWYQQKSSQAPKLLFHYYDKDFNNEADTPDNFQSRRPNTSFCFLDIRSPGLGDTAMYLCATSSPKSGGAGETQYFGPGTRLLVL.

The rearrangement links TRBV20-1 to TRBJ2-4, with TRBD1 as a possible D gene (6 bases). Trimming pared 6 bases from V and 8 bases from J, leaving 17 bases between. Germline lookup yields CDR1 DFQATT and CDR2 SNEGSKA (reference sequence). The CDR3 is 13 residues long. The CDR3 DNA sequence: TGCAGTGCCCAGAGGCAGGGGATGGACATTCAGTACTTC. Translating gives CSAQRQGMDIQYF.

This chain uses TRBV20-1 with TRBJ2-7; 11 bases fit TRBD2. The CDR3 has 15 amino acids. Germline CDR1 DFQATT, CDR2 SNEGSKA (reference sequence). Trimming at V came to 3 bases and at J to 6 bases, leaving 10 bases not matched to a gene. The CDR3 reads CSARDPGLAAGEQYF. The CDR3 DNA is TGCAGTGCTAGGGACCCGGGACTAGCGGCGGGCGAGCAGTACTTC.

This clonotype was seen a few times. The CDR3 coding sequence is TGTGCCAGCAGGGGACTAGCGCGACCGGGGTCTGGCGAGCAGTACTTC. Translation: CASRGLARPGSGEQYF. This rearrangement joins TRBV25-1 to TRBJ2-7; 10 bases agree with TRBD2. The CDR3 has 16 residues. V lost 6 bases, J lost 6 bases, and 14 bases stayed unmatched. Per germline, CDR1 MGHDK and CDR2 SYGVNS.

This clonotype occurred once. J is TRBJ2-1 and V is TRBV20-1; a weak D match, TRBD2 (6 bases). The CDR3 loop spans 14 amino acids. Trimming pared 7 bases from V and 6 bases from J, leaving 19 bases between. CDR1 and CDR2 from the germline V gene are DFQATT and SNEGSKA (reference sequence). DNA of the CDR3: TGCAGTGTTCCCGATCCGGGACTGCTCAATGAGCAGTTCTTC. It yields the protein CSVPDPGLLNEQFF.

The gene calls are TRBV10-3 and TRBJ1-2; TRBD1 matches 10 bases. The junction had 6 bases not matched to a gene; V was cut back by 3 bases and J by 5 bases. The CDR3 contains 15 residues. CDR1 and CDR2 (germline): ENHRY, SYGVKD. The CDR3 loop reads CAISDQRGQGYGYTF. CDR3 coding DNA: TGTGCCATCAGTGATCAACGGGGACAGGGGTATGGCTACACCTTC.

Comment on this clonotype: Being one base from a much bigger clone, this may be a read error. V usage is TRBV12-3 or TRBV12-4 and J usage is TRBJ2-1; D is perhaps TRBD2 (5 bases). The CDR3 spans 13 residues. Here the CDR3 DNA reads TGTGCCAGCATTTTAGCGTTAAGGTGGGAGCAGTTCTTC. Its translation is CASILALRWEQFF.

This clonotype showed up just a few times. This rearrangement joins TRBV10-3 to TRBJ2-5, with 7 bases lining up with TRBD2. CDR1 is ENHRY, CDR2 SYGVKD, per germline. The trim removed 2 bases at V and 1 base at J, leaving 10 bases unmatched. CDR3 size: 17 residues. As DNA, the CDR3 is TGTGCCATCAGTGAGGTTGGGGCGGGGGACCTCCAAGAGACCCAGTACTTC. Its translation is CAISEVGAGDLQETQYF.

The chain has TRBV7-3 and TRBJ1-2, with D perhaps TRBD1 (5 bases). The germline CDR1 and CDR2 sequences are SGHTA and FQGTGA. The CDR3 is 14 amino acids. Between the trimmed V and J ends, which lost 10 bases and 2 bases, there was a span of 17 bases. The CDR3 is CATRPGGLNYGYTF. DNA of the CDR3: TGTGCCACGCGGCCCGGGGGATTAAACTATGGCTACACCTTC.

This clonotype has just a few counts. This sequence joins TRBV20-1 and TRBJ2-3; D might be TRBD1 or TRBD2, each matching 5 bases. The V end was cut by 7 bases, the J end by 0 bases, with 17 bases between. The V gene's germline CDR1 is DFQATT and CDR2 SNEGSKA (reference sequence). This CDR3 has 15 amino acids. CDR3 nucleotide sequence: TGCAGTGGGAAACCGGGACCGACTAGCACAGATACGCAGTATTTT. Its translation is CSGKPGPTSTDTQYF.

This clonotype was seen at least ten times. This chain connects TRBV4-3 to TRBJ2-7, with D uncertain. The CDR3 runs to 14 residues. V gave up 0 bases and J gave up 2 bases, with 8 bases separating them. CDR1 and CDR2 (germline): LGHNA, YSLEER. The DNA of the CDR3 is TGCGCCAGCAGCCAAGACCACGGACCCTACGAGCAGTACTTC. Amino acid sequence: CASSQDHGPYEQYF.